This record covers a single T cell receptor (beta chain). In the study's own analysis: Amplified reference gene primers provided the basis for estimating nucleated cell counts. The data were produced by immunoSEQ multiplex PCR, yet TCRdb's version contains in-frame clones alone and is incomplete. The DNA gave D and trimming, while V, J and clone size come from that table. The sample records around 310,000 clones, 85% to 90% being singletons. Individuals drawn from approximately 22 US areas were about 18 to 90 years old. Donors in Cohort 3 who had recovered were those with two negative PCRs, healthcare professional clearance, or resolution of their symptoms. Trimming pared 1 base from V and 2 bases from J, leaving 10 bases between. The CDR3 extends over 15 amino acids. Looked up from germline, CDR1 is LGHDT and CDR2 is YNNKEL (reference sequence). This entry is derived from a study of blood T cell repertoires in COVID-19. In the study overall: There were acute and convalescent COVID-19 samples, and they came from the United States, Italy and Spain.

Sequencing was carried out using PBMCs or T cells enriched from blood (not recorded which). The rearrangement joins TRBV3-1 (or the pseudogene TRBV3-2) to TRBJ2-3; D unclear. The clonotype comes from a woman aged 25 to 39 who had recovered from COVID-19. CDR3 sequence reads: CASSQGSGHTDTQYF. Written as DNA, the CDR3 is TGTGCCAGCAGCCAAGGTTCAGGTCACACAGATACGCAGTATTTT.